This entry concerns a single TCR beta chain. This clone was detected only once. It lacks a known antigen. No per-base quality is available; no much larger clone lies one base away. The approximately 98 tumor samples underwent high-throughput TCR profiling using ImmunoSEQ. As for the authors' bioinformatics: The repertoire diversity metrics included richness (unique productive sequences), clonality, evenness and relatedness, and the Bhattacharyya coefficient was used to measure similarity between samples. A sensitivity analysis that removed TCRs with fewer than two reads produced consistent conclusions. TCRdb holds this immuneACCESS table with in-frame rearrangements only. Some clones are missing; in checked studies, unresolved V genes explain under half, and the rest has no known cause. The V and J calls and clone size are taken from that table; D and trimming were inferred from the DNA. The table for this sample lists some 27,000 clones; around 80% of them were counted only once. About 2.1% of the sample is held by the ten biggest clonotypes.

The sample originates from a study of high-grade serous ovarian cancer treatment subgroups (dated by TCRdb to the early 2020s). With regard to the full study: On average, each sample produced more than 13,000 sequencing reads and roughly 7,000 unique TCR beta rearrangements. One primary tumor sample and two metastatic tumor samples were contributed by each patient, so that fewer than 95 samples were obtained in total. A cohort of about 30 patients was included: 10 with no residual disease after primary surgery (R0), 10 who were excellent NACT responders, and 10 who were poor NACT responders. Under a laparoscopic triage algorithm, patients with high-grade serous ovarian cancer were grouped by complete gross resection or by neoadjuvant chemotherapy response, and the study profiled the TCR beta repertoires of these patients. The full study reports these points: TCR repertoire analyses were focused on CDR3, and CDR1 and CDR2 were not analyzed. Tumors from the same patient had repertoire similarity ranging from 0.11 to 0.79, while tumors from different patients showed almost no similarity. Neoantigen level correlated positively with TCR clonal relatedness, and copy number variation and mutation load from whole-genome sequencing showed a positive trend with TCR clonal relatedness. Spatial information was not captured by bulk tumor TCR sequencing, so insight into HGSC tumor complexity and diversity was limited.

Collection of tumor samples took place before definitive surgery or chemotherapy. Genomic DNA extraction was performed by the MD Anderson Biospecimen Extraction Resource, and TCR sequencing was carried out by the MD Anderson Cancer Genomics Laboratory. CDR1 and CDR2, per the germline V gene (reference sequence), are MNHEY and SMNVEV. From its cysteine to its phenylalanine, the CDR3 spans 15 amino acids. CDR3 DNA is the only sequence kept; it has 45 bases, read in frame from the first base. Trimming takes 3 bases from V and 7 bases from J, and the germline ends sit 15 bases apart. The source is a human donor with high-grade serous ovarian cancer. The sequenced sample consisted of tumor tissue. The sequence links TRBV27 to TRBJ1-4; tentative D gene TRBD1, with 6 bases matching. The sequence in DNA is TGTGCCAGCAGTTTCCTTGGGGGCGGGGGTGAAAAACTGTTTTTT. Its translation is CASSFLGGGGEKLFF.